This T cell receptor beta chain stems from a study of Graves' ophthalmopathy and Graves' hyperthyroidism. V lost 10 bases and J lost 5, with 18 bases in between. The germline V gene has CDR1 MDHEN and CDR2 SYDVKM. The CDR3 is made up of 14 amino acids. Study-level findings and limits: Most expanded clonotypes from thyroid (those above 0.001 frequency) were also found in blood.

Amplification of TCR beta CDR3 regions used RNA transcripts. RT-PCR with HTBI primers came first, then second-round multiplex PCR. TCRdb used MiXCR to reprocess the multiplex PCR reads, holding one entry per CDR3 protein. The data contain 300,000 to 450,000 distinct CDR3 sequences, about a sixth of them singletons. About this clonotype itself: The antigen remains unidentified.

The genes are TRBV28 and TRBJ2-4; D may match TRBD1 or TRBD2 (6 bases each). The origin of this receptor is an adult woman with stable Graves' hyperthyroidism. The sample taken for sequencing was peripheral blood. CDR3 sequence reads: CAITGGGGENIQYF. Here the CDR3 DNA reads TGTGCCATTACCGGAGGGGGAGGTGAAAACATTCAGTACTTC.